Detailed here is one T cell receptor (beta chain). The record originates from a study of T-cell memory formation after mild COVID-19. TCRdb analysed the 5' RACE reads with MiXCR anew, one entry per CDR3 protein. The sample shows 75,000 to 95,000 distinct CDR3 sequences, roughly 16% of them seen only once. This CDR3 contains 13 residues. With 4 bases removed from V and 5 bases from J, the gap between germline ends came to 11 bases. Germline V gene lookup returns CDR1 SGDLS and CDR2 YYNGEE. This chain uses TRBV9 with TRBJ2-3; D not resolved. The sequence was obtained from a young man who had mild COVID-19 (a few samples of this study predate the infection). Cell type and time point are not known. Sequencing input: PBMCs or a T cell subset sorted from them (not recorded which). This CDR3 reads CASSPATGDTQYF. CDR3 in DNA: TGTGCCAGCAGCCCCGCGACTGGAGATACGCAGTATTTT.